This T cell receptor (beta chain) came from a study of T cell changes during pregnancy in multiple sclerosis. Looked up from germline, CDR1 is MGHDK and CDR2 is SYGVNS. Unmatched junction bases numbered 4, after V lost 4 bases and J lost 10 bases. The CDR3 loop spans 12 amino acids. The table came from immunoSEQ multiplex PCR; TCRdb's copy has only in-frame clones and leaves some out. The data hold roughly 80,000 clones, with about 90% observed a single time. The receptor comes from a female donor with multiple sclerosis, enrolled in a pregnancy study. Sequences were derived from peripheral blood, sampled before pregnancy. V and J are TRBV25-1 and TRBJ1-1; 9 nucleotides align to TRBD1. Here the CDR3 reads CASSAGQGGAFF. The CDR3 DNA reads TGTGCCAGCAGTGCGGGACAGGGTGGAGCTTTCTTT.